This T cell receptor beta chain was documented in a study of prognosis after radiotherapy for stage I lung cancer. The CDR3 consists of 17 residues. Looked up from germline, CDR1 is MNHEY and CDR2 is SMNVEV (reference sequence). V shed 1 base and J 7 bases; nucleotides not matched to a gene: 10. A draw of roughly 5.8 milliliters of peripheral blood took place at each of two time points. The study's findings and limits: Unique TCR clone counts were lower following stereotactic body radiation therapy (median about 10,000 versus 6,900). Tumor specificity was not determined for the expanded TCR clones.

As regards this clonotype: The target antigen is unknown.

Amplicons of TCR beta CDR3 were generated from genomic DNA by two-round multiplex PCR. Individual primers that were specific to each TRBV and TRBJ gene served in first-round PCR. TCRdb independently ran MiXCR on the multiplex PCR reads; one entry per CDR3 protein. The table includes 20,000 to 25,000 distinct CDR3 sequences, around 46% detected once. This clonotype was obtained from a donor over 45 with non-small cell lung cancer. This chain uses TRBV27 with TRBJ1-2, with 12 bases aligning to TRBD1. The sample in question was PBMCs, obtained before or after stereotactic body radiation therapy (not recorded which). The DNA of the CDR3 is TGTGCCAGCAGTTTATTGGGGACAGGGGGCGCGTTCGGTGGCTACACCTTC. This translates into CASSLLGTGGAFGGYTF.